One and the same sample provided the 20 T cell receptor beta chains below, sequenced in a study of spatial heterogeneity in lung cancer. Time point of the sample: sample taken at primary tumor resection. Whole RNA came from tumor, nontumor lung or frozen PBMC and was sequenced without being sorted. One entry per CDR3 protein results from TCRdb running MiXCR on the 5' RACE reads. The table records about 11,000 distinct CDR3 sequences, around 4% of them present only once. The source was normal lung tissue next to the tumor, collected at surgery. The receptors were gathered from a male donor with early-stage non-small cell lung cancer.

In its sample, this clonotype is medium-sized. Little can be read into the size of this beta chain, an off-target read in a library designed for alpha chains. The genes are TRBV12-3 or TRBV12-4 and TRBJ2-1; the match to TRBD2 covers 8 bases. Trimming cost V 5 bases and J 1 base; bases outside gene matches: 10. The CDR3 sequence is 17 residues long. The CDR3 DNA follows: TGTGCCAGCAGTATAAAGGGACTAGGACCTTCCTACAATGAGCAGTTCTTC. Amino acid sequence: CASSIKGLGPSYNEQFF.

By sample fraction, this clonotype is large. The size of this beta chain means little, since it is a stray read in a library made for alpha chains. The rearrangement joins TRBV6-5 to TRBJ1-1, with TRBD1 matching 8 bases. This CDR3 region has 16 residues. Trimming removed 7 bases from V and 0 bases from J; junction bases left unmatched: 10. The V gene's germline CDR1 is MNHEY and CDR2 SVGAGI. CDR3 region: CASKNPQGALNTEAFF. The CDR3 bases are TGTGCCAGCAAAAACCCTCAGGGGGCCCTGAACACTGAAGCTTTCTTT.

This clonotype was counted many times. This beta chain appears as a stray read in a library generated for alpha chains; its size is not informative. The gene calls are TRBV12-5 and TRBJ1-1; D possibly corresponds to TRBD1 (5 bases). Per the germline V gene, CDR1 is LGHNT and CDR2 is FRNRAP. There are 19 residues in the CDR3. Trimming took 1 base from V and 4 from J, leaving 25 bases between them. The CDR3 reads CASGLGLVLRGSEVTEAFF. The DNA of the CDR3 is TGTGCTAGTGGTTTGGGGTTGGTACTCCGGGGCTCGGAGGTCACTGAAGCTTTCTTT.

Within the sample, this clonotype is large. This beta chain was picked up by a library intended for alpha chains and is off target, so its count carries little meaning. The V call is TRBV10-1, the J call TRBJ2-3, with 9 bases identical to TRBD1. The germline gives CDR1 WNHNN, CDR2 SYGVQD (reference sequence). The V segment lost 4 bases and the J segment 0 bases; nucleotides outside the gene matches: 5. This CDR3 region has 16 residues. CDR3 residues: CASSAIQGASTDTQYF. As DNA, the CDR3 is TGCGCCAGCAGTGCAATACAGGGGGCGAGCACAGATACGCAGTATTTT.

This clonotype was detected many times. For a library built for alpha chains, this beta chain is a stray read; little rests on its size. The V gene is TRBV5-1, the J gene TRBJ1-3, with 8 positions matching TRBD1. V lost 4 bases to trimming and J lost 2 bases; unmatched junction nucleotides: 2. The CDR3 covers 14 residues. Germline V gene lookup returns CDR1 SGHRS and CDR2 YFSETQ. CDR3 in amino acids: CASSPGQAGNTIYF. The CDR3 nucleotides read TGCGCCAGCAGCCCGGGACAGGCTGGAAACACCATATATTTT.

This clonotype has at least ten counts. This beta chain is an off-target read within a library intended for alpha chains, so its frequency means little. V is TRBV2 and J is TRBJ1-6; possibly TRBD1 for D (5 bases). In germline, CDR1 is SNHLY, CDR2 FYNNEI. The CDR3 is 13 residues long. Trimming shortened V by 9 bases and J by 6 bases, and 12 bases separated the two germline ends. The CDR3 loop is CASQGSGNSPLHF. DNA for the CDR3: TGTGCCAGTCAGGGAAGTGGTAATTCACCCCTCCACTTT. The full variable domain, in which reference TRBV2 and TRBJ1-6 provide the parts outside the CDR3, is EPEVTQTPSHQVTQMGQEVILRCVPISNHLYFYWYRQILGQKVEFLVSFYNNEISEKSEIFDDQFSVERPDGSNFTLKIRSTKLEDSAMYFCASQGSGNSPLHFGNGTRLTVT.

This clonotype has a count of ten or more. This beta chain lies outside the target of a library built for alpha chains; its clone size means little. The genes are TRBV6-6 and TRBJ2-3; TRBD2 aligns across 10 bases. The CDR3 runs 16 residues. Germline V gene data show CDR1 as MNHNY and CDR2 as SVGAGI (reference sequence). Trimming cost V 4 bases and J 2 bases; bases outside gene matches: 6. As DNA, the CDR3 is TGTGCCAGCAGTTCCTCAGCGGGAGGGCCCACAGATACGCAGTATTTT. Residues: CASSSSAGGPTDTQYF.

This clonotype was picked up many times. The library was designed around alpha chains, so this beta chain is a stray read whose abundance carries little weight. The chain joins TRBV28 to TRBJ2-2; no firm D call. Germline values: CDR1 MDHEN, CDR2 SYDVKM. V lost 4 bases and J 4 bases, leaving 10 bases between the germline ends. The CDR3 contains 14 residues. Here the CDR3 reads CASSSDLTTGELFF. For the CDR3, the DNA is TGTGCCAGCAGTTCGGATCTAACCACCGGGGAGCTGTTTTTT. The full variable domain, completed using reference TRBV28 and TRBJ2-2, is DVKVTQSSRYLVKRTGEKVFLECVQDMDHENMFWYRQDPGLGLRLIYFSYDVKMKEKGDIPEGYSVSREKKERFSLILESASTNQTSMYLCASSSDLTTGELFFGEGSRLTVL.

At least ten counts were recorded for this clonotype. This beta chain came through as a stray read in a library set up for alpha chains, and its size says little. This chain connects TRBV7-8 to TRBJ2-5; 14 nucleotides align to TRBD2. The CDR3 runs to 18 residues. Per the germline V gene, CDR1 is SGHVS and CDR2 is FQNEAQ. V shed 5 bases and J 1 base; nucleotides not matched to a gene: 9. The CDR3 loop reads CASSQGTSGSGSQETQYF. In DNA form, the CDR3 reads TGTGCCAGCAGCCAAGGGACTAGCGGGAGTGGGAGCCAAGAGACCCAGTACTTC.

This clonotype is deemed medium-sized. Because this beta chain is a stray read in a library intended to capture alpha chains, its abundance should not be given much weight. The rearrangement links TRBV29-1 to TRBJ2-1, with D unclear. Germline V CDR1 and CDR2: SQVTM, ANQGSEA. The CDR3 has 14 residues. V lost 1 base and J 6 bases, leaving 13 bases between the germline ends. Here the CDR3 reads CSVEVHPTSNEQFF. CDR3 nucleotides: TGCAGCGTTGAAGTCCACCCGACGAGCAATGAGCAGTTCTTC.

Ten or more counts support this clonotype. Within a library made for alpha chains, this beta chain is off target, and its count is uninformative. The CDR3, as DNA: TGTGCCAGCACCTCCCTGGCAGGGAACGACTATGGCTACACCTTC. This codes for CASTSLAGNDYGYTF. V is TRBV2 and J is TRBJ1-2, with a possible D match to TRBD1 (5 bases). This CDR3 contains 15 residues. V lost 7 bases to trimming and J lost 3 bases, with 18 bases between them. Germline lookup yields CDR1 SNHLY and CDR2 FYNNEI.

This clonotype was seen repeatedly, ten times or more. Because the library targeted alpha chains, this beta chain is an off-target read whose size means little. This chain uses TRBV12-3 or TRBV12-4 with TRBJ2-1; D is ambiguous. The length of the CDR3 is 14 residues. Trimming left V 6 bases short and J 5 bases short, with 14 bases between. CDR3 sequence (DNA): TGTGCCAGCAGACTAACCAATAGCCACAATGAGCAGTTCTTC. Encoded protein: CASRLTNSHNEQFF.

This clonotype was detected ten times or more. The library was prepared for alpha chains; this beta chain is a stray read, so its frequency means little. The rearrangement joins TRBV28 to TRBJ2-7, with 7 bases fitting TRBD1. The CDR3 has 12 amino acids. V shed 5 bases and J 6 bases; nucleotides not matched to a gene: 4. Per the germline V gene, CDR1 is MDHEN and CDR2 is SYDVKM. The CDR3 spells CASSTYRGEQYF. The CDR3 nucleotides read TGTGCCAGCAGTACATACAGGGGCGAGCAGTACTTC.

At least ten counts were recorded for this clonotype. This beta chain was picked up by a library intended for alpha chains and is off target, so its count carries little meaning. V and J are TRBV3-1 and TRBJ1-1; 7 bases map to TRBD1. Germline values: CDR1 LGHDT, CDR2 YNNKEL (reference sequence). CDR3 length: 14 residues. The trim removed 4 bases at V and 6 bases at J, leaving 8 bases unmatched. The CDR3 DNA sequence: TGTGCCAGCAGCCTCAAGGGGGCTTTGGCTGAAGCTTTCTTT. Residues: CASSLKGALAEAFF.

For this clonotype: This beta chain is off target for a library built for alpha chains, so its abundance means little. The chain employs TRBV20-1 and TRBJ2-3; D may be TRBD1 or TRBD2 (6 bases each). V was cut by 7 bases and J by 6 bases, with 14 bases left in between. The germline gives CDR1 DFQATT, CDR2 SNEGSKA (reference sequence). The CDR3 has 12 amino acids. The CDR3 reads CSVRPGADTQYF. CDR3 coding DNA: TGCAGTGTAAGGCCGGGGGCCGATACGCAGTATTTT.

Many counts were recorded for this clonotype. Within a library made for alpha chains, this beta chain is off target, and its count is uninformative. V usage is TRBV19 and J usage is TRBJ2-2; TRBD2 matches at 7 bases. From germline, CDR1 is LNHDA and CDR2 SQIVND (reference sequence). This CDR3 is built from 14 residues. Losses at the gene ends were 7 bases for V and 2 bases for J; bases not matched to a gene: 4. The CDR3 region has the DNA TGTGCCAGTACCCTGGGACTAAACACCGGGGAGCTGTTTTTT. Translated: CASTLGLNTGELFF.

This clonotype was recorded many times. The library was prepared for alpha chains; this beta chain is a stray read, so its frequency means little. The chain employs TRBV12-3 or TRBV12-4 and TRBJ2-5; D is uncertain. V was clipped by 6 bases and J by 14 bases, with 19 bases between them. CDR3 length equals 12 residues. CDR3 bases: TGTGCCAGCAGCCCCCCGCAAGGAGACCAATACTTC. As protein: CASSPPQGDQYF.

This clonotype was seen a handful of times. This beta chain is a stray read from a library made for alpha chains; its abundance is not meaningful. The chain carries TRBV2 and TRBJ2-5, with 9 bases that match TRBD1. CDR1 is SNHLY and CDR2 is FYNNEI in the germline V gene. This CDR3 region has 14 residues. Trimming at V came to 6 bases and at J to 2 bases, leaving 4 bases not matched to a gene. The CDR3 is CASRFGTGQETQYF. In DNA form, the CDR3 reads TGTGCCAGCAGGTTCGGGACAGGGCAAGAGACCCAGTACTTC. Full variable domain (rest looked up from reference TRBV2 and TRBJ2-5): EPEVTQTPSHQVTQMGQEVILRCVPISNHLYFYWYRQILGQKVEFLVSFYNNEISEKSEIFDDQFSVERPDGSNFTLKIRSTKLEDSAMYFCASRFGTGQETQYFGPGTRLLVL.

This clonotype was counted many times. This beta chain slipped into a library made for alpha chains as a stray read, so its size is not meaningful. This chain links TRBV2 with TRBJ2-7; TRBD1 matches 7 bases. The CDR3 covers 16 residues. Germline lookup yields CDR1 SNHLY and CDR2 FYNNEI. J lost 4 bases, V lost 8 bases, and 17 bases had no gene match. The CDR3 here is CASGKALQGVLYEQYF. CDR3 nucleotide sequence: TGTGCCAGCGGTAAAGCCCTTCAGGGGGTTTTGTACGAGCAGTACTTC. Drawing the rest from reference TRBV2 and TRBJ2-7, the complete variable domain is EPEVTQTPSHQVTQMGQEVILRCVPISNHLYFYWYRQILGQKVEFLVSFYNNEISEKSEIFDDQFSVERPDGSNFTLKIRSTKLEDSAMYFCASGKALQGVLYEQYFGPGTRLTVT.

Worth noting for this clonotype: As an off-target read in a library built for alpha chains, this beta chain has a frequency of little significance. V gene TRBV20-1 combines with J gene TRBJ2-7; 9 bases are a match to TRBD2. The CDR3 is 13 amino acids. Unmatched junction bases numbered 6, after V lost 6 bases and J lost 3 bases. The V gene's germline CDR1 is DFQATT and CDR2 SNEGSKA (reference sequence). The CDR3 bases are TGCAGTGCAAAAAGCGGGGGGATCTACGAGCAGTACTTC. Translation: CSAKSGGIYEQYF.